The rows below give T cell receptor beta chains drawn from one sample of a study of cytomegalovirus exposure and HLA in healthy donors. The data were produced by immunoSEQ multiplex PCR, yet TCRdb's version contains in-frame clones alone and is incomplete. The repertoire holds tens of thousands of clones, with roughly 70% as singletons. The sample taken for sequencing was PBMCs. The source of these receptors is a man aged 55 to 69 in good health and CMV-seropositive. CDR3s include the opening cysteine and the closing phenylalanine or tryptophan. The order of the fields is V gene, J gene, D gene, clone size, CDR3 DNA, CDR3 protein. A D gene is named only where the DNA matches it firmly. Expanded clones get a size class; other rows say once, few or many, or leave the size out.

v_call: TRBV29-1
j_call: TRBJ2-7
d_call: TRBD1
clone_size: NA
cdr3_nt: TGCAGCGTGGGGGACAGGCGCTCCTACGAGCAGTACTTC
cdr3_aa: CSVGDRRSYEQYF

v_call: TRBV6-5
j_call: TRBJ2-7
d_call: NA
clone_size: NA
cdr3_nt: TGTGCCAGCAGTTACGTAGAATACTACGAGCAGTACTTC
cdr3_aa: CASSYVEYYEQYF

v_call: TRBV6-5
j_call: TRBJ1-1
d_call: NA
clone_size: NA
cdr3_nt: TGTGCCAGCAGTTACTCGGGGTCGGGGACTGAAGCTTTCTTT
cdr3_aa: CASSYSGSGTEAFF

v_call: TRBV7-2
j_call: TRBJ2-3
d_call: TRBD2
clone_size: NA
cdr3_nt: TGTGCCAGCAGCTCCACTAGCGGGGGCTATGATACGCAGTATTTT
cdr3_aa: CASSSTSGGYDTQYF

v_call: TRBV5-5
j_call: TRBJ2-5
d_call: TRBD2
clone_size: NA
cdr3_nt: TGTGCCAGCAGCTTTAGCGGGGGGGAAGAGACCCAGTACTTC
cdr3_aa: CASSFSGGEETQYF

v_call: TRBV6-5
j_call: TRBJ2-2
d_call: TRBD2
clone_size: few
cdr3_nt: TGTGCCAGCAGTTACGGGGCGGGGGCCGGGGAGCTGTTTTTT
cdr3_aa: CASSYGAGAGELFF

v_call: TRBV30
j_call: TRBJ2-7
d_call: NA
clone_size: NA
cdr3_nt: TGTGCCTGGAGGGGCCTGAGCTCCTACGAGCAGTACTTC
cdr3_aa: CAWRGLSSYEQYF

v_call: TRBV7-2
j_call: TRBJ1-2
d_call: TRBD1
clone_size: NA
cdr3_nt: TGTGCCAGCAGCTCCTTCCTAGCCGACAGGGGGCCGAATCGTGGCTACACCTTC
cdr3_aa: CASSSFLADRGPNRGYTF

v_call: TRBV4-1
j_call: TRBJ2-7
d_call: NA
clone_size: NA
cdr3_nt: TGCGCCAGCAGCCAAGCGAGGGCTTCCTACGAGCAGTACTTC
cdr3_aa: CASSQARASYEQYF

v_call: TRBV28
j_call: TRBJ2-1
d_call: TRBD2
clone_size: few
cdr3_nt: TGTGCCAGCAGGCTAGCGGAAGGCTCCTACAATGAGCAGTTCTTC
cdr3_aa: CASRLAEGSYNEQFF

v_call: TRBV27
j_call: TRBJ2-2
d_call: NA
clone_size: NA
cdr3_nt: TGTGCCAGCAGTTTTTGGCAGAACACCGGGGAGCTGTTTTTT
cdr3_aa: CASSFWQNTGELFF

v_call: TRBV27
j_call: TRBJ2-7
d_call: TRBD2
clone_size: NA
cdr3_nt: TGTGCCAGCAGCCGGGTGACTAGCGGGAGCCCGATCGAGCAGTACTTC
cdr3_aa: CASSRVTSGSPIEQYF

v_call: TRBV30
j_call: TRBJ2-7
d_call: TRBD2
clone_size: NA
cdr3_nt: TGTGCCTGGGGGCGGGGGGAGGGCGCAGAGCAGTACTTC
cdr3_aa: CAWGRGEGAEQYF

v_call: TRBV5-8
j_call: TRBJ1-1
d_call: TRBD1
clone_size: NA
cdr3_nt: TGTGCCAGCAGGCAAGGGACAGGGTGGAGGACTGAAGCTTTCTTT
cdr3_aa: CASRQGTGWRTEAFF

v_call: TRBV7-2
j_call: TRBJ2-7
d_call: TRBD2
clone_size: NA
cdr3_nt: TGTGCCAGCAGCCGGGAGGGGACTAGCGAGCGGATGCAGTACTTC
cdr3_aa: CASSREGTSERMQYF

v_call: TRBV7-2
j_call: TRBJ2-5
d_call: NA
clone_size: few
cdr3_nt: TGTGCCAGCAGCTTAGCGACCGGGAAGGTCCGAGAGACCCAGTACTTC
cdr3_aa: CASSLATGKVRETQYF

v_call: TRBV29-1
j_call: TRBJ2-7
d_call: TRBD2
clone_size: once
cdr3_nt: TGCAGCGTTGGGACTAGAGGGCTCTACGAGCAGTACTTC
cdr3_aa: CSVGTRGLYEQYF